Listed here are 29 T cell receptor beta chains from one sample, sequenced in a study of cytomegalovirus exposure and HLA in healthy donors. It was with 60 Vbeta and 13 Jbeta primers that the PCR ran. Sequencing was performed with immunoSEQ multiplex PCR; in TCRdb, only in-frame clones are kept and a portion is missing. The repertoire holds roughly 200,000 clones, with roughly 80% as singletons. The sample taken for sequencing was PBMCs. Source of these receptors: a woman between 50 and 59 years old in good health and CMV-seronegative.

The rearrangement links TRBV28 to TRBJ2-5; maybe TRBD1 (6 bases). This CDR3 has 13 residues. Germline V lookup: CDR1 MDHEN, CDR2 SYDVKM. With 5 bases removed from V and 6 bases from J, the gap between germline ends came to 13 bases. CDR3 DNA: TGTGCCAGCAGTAACAGGGTTCTGAAGACCCAGTACTTC. Protein sequence: CASSNRVLKTQYF.

J is TRBJ1-4 and V is TRBV7-6; 11 bases fit TRBD1. The CDR3 sequence is 17 residues long. Trimming cost V 5 bases and J 7 bases; bases outside gene matches: 12. The germline CDR1 and CDR2 sequences are SGHVS and FNYEAQ. The CDR3 DNA reads as TGTGCCAGCAGCCCATGGACAGGGGGCGCTTCCTCTGAAAAACTGTTTTTT. It encodes CASSPWTGGASSEKLFF.

The V gene is TRBV7-3, the J gene TRBJ2-1; 7 bases align to TRBD2. The V and J ends lost 3 bases and 3 bases, in that order; junction bases with no gene match: 2. CDR3 length equals 14 residues. Germline assignment: CDR1 SGHTA and CDR2 FQGTGA. The CDR3 DNA reads as TGTGCCAGCAGCTTGGGCGGGAGCTACAATGAGCAGTTCTTC. Translated: CASSLGGSYNEQFF.

The CDR3 region has the DNA TGCGCCAGCAGCTTGGACAGTCCCACAGATACGCAGTATTTT. It yields the protein CASSLDSPTDTQYF. This chain uses TRBV5-1 with TRBJ2-3; D is unclear. The CDR3 runs 14 residues. CDR1 is SGHRS and CDR2 is YFSETQ in the germline V gene. Trimming pared 0 bases from V and 2 bases from J, leaving 7 bases between.

The chain joins TRBV15 to TRBJ2-7; D possibly corresponds to TRBD2 (5 bases). CDR1 is LNHNV and CDR2 is YYDKDF in the germline V gene (reference sequence). Trimming took 8 bases from V and 6 from J, leaving 17 bases between them. The CDR3 loop spans 13 amino acids. The CDR3 sequence: CATGVGVEGEQYF. In nucleotides, the CDR3 is TGTGCCACCGGGGTGGGAGTCGAGGGCGAGCAGTACTTC. The variable domain in full, completed from reference TRBV15 and TRBJ2-7, reads DAMVIQNPRYQVTQFGKPVTLSCSQTLNHNVMYWYQQKSSQAPKLLFHYYDKDFNNEADTPDNFQSRRPNTSFCFLDIRSPGLGDTAMYLCATGVGVEGEQYFGPGTRLTVT.

The chain couples TRBV5-1 to TRBJ2-3; D not resolved. V gave up 0 bases and J gave up 1 base, with 6 bases separating them. The germline V gene has CDR1 SGHRS and CDR2 YFSETQ. The CDR3 loop spans 14 amino acids. CDR3 in amino acids: CASSLAVGTDTQYF. Written as DNA, the CDR3 is TGCGCCAGCAGCTTGGCCGTTGGCACAGATACGCAGTATTTT.

The V gene is TRBV7-9, the J gene TRBJ1-4; unclear D gene. CDR1 is SEHNR and CDR2 is FQNEAQ in the germline V gene (reference sequence). Trimming removed 4 bases from V and 7 bases from J, with 16 bases in between. The CDR3 is 15 residues long. CDR3 amino acids: CASSSDSEGIEKLFF. DNA for the CDR3: TGTGCCAGCAGCTCGGACTCTGAGGGAATTGAAAAACTGTTTTTT.

The rearrangement uses TRBV6-1 and TRBJ2-1; 13 bases fit TRBD2. This CDR3 is 15 amino acids long. J lost 5 bases, V lost 8 bases, and 6 bases had no gene match. In germline, CDR1 is MNHNS, CDR2 SASEGT. CDR3 bases: TGTGCCAGCCAGGGACTAGCGGGAATTAACAATGAGCAGTTCTTC. Its protein product is CASQGLAGINNEQFF.

This sequence joins TRBV28 and TRBJ2-3; weak D call: TRBD1 (6 bases). The CDR3 is made up of 14 amino acids. Looked up from germline, CDR1 is MDHEN and CDR2 is SYDVKM. V gave up 4 bases and J gave up 0 bases, with 8 bases separating them. CDR3 amino acids: CASSSTGSTDTQYF. Written as DNA, the CDR3 is TGTGCCAGCAGTTCGACAGGCAGCACAGATACGCAGTATTTT.

On this clone: The junction shows a germline mismatch at one end, possibly a read error. The chain joins TRBV18 to TRBJ1-4; TRBD1 agrees at 7 bases. Germline CDR1 KGHSH, CDR2 LQKENI. This CDR3 spans 15 amino acids. Written as DNA, the CDR3 is TGTGCCAGCTCACCACAGGGGGCTAGTAATGAAAAACCGTTTTTT. Amino acids: CASSPQGASNEKPFF.

The genes are TRBV9 and TRBJ2-3; 11 nucleotides match TRBD2. Trimming at V came to 3 bases and at J to 4 bases, leaving 7 bases not matched to a gene. The CDR3 length is 16 residues. Germline values: CDR1 SGDLS, CDR2 YYNGEE. The CDR3 reads CASSGGVAGGPDTQYF. The CDR3 DNA follows: TGTGCCAGCAGCGGGGGAGTAGCGGGAGGGCCAGATACGCAGTATTTT.

The chain joins TRBV6-6 to TRBJ2-3, with TRBD1 identical over 10 bases. Germline V gene data show CDR1 as MNHNY and CDR2 as SVGAGI (reference sequence). J lost 3 bases, V lost 2 bases, and 2 bases had no gene match. The length of the CDR3 is 15 residues. In DNA form, the CDR3 reads TGTGCCAGCAGTTACCCGGGACAGGGGACAGATACGCAGTATTTT. Its protein product is CASSYPGQGTDTQYF.

J is TRBJ2-7 and V is TRBV5-1; weak D call: TRBD2 (5 bases). The CDR3 length is 16 residues. Germline values: CDR1 SGHRS, CDR2 YFSETQ. Trimming took off 2 bases at V and 2 bases at J, with 17 bases between the two ends. This CDR3 reads CASSFLPRRGTYEQYF. CDR3 bases: TGCGCCAGCAGCTTTCTCCCTCGACGGGGAACCTACGAGCAGTACTTC.

The V call is TRBV5-1, the J call TRBJ1-2; 7 nucleotides agree with TRBD1. The CDR3 has 16 amino acids. V trimming: 2 bases; J trimming: 8 bases; junction bases outside the gene matches: 15. The germline V gene has CDR1 SGHRS and CDR2 YFSETQ. The CDR3 spells CASSFFLDRETGGYTF. CDR3 coding DNA: TGCGCCAGCAGCTTCTTCCTTGACAGGGAAACGGGAGGCTACACCTTC.

The chain joins TRBV19 to TRBJ1-1, with 8 positions matching TRBD1. The CDR3 covers 17 residues. Germline trimming cut 4 bases from V and 4 bases from J; bases unmatched to any gene: 14. Germline values: CDR1 LNHDA, CDR2 SQIVND (reference sequence). CDR3 in amino acids: CASSKTHQGAGSTEAFF. CDR3 DNA sequence: TGTGCCAGTAGTAAAACTCATCAGGGGGCTGGAAGCACTGAAGCTTTCTTT.

The V gene is TRBV18, the J gene TRBJ2-7, with 12 bases aligning to TRBD1. This CDR3 spans 15 amino acids. J gave up 5 bases and V 4 bases, and 6 bases lay outside the gene matches. CDR1 is KGHSH and CDR2 is LQKENI in the germline V gene. CDR3 in DNA: TGTGCCAGCTCACTTAGGGACAGGGGGCCCCACGAGCAGTACTTC. It specifies CASSLRDRGPHEQYF.

This sequence joins TRBV6-1 and TRBJ2-5, with a tentative D call TRBD1 (5 bases). The CDR3 runs to 15 residues. Germline V gives CDR1 MNHNS, CDR2 SASEGT. Trimming stripped 7 bases from V and 2 bases from J, with 17 bases between. The DNA of the CDR3 is TGTGCCAGCATAAGGACACCCGCCCTTCAAGAGACCCAGTACTTC. It yields the protein CASIRTPALQETQYF.

The gene calls are TRBV7-6 and TRBJ1-3; 9 bases align to TRBD1. CDR1 is SGHVS and CDR2 is FNYEAQ in the germline V gene. The CDR3 length is 15 residues. After removal of 2 bases from V and 4 bases from J, the junction contained 3 bases not matched to a gene. CDR3 sequence reads: CASSLNRGPGNTIYF. As DNA, the CDR3 is TGTGCCAGCAGCTTAAACAGGGGGCCCGGAAACACCATATATTTT.

This chain uses TRBV9 with TRBJ2-5; 12 positions agree with TRBD2. The J call may be faulty, since TRBJ2-7 better matches the DNA end. The germline CDR1 and CDR2 sequences are SGDLS and YYNGEE. The CDR3 contains 16 residues. In DNA form, the CDR3 reads TGTGCCAGCAGCGTTCTCGGACTAGCGGGGATGGGCGAGCAGTACTTC. It translates to CASSVLGLAGMGEQYF.

The chain links TRBV11-3 to TRBJ2-1, with 10 bases lining up with TRBD1. CDR3 length: 16 residues. Germline trimming cut 5 bases from V and 0 bases from J; bases unmatched to any gene: 4. CDR1 SGHNT and CDR2 YENEEA come from the germline V gene. In nucleotides, the CDR3 is TGTGCCAGCAGCAAGGGACAGGGGAGCTCCTACAATGAGCAGTTCTTC. Amino acids: CASSKGQGSSYNEQFF.

The CDR3 nucleotides read TGTGCCAGCAGTCCGATCTACGCTAGCGGGCACGCCTACGAGCAGTACTTC. This codes for CASSPIYASGHAYEQYF. This chain connects TRBV27 to TRBJ2-7; 8 nucleotides line up with TRBD2. The germline V gene has CDR1 MNHEY and CDR2 SMNVEV (reference sequence). The CDR3 is 17 residues long. V shed 5 bases, J shed 2 bases, and the junction held 14 bases outside the gene matches.

The V and J genes are TRBV28 and TRBJ2-5, with a possible D match to TRBD1 (5 bases). The CDR3 has 13 residues. CDR1 MDHEN and CDR2 SYDVKM come from the germline V gene. The V end lost 6 bases, the J end lost 7 bases, and 15 bases lay between the germline ends. The CDR3 DNA is TGTGCCAGCAGAACGACAGCGTCAGGGACCCAGTACTTC. Translated: CASRTTASGTQYF.

This clone turned up a few times. The V gene is TRBV4-1, the J gene TRBJ2-7; TRBD1 matches 8 bases. Germline V gene sequence: CDR1 MGHRA, CDR2 YSYEKL. The CDR3 runs to 19 residues. V dropped 1 base and J dropped 3; count of bases not matched to a gene: 17. The CDR3 region has the DNA TGCGCCAGCAGCCAAGCAAGGACAGGGTCCCGGGAGAGGAACTACGAGCAGTACTTC. This translates into CASSQARTGSRERNYEQYF.

The V and J genes are TRBV19 and TRBJ1-5; D is undetermined. The length of the CDR3 is 13 residues. Germline lookup yields CDR1 LNHDA and CDR2 SQIVND (reference sequence). Trimming cost V 0 bases and J 4 bases, with 4 bases left between them. CDR3 sequence reads: CASSIESNQPQHF. CDR3 nucleotide sequence: TGTGCCAGTAGTATAGAGAGTAATCAGCCCCAGCATTTT.

In its sample, this clone was seen once. The chain uses TRBV18 and TRBJ2-3; D is undetermined. There are 15 residues in the CDR3. Looked up from germline, CDR1 is KGHSH and CDR2 is LQKENI. Trimming removed 0 bases from V and 0 bases from J, with 7 bases in between. CDR3 region: CASSPPSRSTDTQYF. The CDR3 DNA is TGTGCCAGCTCACCACCGAGCAGGAGCACAGATACGCAGTATTTT.

This clone was detected a few times. This chain uses TRBV7-9 with TRBJ1-1; 9 nucleotides agree with TRBD1. The CDR3 consists of 15 residues. V shed 5 bases and J 10 bases; nucleotides not matched to a gene: 14. CDR1 and CDR2 from the germline V gene are SEHNR and FQNEAQ (reference sequence). The CDR3 reads CASSPPTGDRGLAFF. CDR3 bases: TGTGCCAGCAGCCCACCTACCGGAGACAGGGGGTTAGCTTTCTTT.

The rearrangement uses TRBV9 and TRBJ2-7; 7 bases map to TRBD1. V shed 3 bases and J 2 bases; nucleotides not matched to a gene: 11. Per the germline V gene, CDR1 is SGDLS and CDR2 is YYNGEE. The CDR3 totals 16 residues. The DNA of the CDR3 is TGTGCCAGCAGCGCCGCAGGGGGTGGGGCCGCCTACGAGCAGTACTTC. This sequence encodes CASSAAGGGAAYEQYF. Filled out from reference TRBV9 and TRBJ2-7, the complete variable domain reads DSGVTQTPKHLITATGQRVTLRCSPRSGDLSVYWYQQSLDQGLQFLIQYYNGEERAKGNILERFSAQQFPDLHSELNLSSLELGDSALYFCASSAAGGGAAYEQYFGPGTRLTVT.

The chain uses TRBV6-1 and TRBJ1-2, with D perhaps TRBD1 (6 bases). This CDR3 is built from 13 residues. Between the trimmed V and J ends, which lost 4 bases and 12 bases, there was a span of 18 bases. Germline assignment: CDR1 MNHNS and CDR2 SASEGT. CDR3: CASSAPGGAPDTF. The CDR3 nucleotides are TGTGCCAGCAGTGCCCCGGGGGGGGCTCCTGACACCTTC.

The V and J genes are TRBV28 and TRBJ1-3, with 7 bases identical to TRBD1. V gave up 4 bases and J gave up 0 bases; unmatched junction bases: 6. Germline assignment: CDR1 MDHEN and CDR2 SYDVKM. CDR3 size: 16 residues. The CDR3 protein is CASSSGGPYSGNTIYF. The CDR3, as DNA: TGTGCCAGCAGTTCAGGGGGTCCCTACTCTGGAAACACCATATATTTT.